This T cell receptor beta chain is drawn from a study of long-term antiretroviral therapy in people with HIV. With survey level as its setting, the immunoSEQ assay was v3.0. Sequenced by immunoSEQ multiplex PCR; TCRdb stores in-frame clones only, minus some. The sample shows tens of thousands of clones, 90% to 95% of them seen only once. Notes on this clone: What it binds is not known.

Germline V CDR1 and CDR2: SGDLS, YYNGEE. V shed 1 base and J shed 8 bases, with 18 bases lying between them. The CDR3 has 15 amino acids. Whole-study findings and limits: No data on ART adherence, viral resistance or therapy changes.

The chain carries TRBV9 and TRBJ1-2; D might be TRBD1 (5 bases). This specimen was unsorted PBMCs, taken approximately 6.3 years after starting antiretroviral therapy. The receptor was isolated from a man aged 25 to 40 with HIV. The CDR3 sequence is CASSVNPGSSLGYTF. In DNA, the CDR3 is TGTGCCAGCAGCGTAAATCCAGGGTCCTCCTTGGGCTACACCTTC. Filled out from reference TRBV9 and TRBJ1-2, the complete variable domain reads DSGVTQTPKHLITATGQRVTLRCSPRSGDLSVYWYQQSLDQGLQFLIQYYNGEERAKGNILERFSAQQFPDLHSELNLSSLELGDSALYFCASSVNPGSSLGYTFGSGTRLTVV.